The 12 T cell receptor beta chains in this list originate from one sample, sequenced in a study of cytotoxic CD8 clonotypes in ibrutinib-treated CLL. Only in-frame clones appear in the TCRdb table, and some are missing; sequencing was by immunoSEQ multiplex PCR. Of roughly 330,000 clones in the sample, 60% to 80% were seen once. Sequencing used PBMCs, obtained after 36 months of ibrutinib treatment. The receptors stem from a human donor with chronic lymphocytic leukemia.

CDR3 DNA: TGTGCCAGCGGGGGCAGCTTGAGGCGAAACACCATATATTTT. This gives the protein CASGGSLRRNTIYF. The V call is TRBV2, the J call TRBJ1-3; D perhaps matches TRBD1 (6 bases). The ends were cut back, 8 bases at V and 5 bases at J, with 16 bases in the middle. In germline, CDR1 is SNHLY, CDR2 FYNNEI. This CDR3 has 14 amino acids.

The chain combines TRBV19 with TRBJ1-5; tentatively, D is TRBD1 (5 bases). Germline CDR1 and CDR2: LNHDA and SQIVND (reference sequence). Trimming shortened V by 6 bases and J by 5 bases, and 17 bases separated the two germline ends. CDR3 length: 15 amino acids. The CDR3 loop reads CASSPTAANYQPQHF. CDR3 nucleotides: TGTGCCAGTAGCCCGACAGCGGCCAACTATCAGCCCCAGCATTTT.

The chain carries TRBV12-5 and TRBJ1-2; D remains unclear. The CDR3 is 13 residues long. The V gene lost 5 bases and the J gene lost 2 bases, with 9 bases spanning the gap. Germline V gene sequence: CDR1 LGHNT, CDR2 FRNRAP. The CDR3 DNA reads as TGTGCTAGTGGTCCCCGTTCCAACTATGGCTACACCTTC. Protein: CASGPRSNYGYTF.

This clone was found a few times. V usage is TRBV10-3 and J usage is TRBJ2-6; D may be TRBD1 (6 bases). The germline gives CDR1 ENHRY, CDR2 SYGVKD. V gave up 10 bases and J gave up 4 bases, with 14 bases separating them. There are 14 residues in the CDR3. Written as DNA, the CDR3 is TGTGCCACCATGGGGGCGCTCGGGGCCAACGTCCTGACTTTC. This encodes CATMGALGANVLTF.

The gene calls are TRBV29-1 and TRBJ2-1, with TRBD2 matching over 11 bases. The CDR3 consists of 15 residues. The V gene's germline CDR1 is SQVTM and CDR2 ANQGSEA. Germline trimming cut 1 base from V and 5 bases from J; bases unmatched to any gene: 4. The CDR3 bases are TGCAGCGTTGAAGCCCGACTAGCGGGACACAATGAGCAGTTCTTC. Amino acid sequence: CSVEARLAGHNEQFF.

CDR3 sequence reads: CASSNRTGKNYGYTF. CDR3 nucleotides: TGTGCCAGCAGCAACCGGACAGGGAAGAACTATGGCTACACCTTC. The rearrangement uses TRBV13 and TRBJ1-2, with TRBD1 matching over 8 bases. The CDR3 totals 15 residues. Germline V gene sequence: CDR1 PRHDT, CDR2 FYEKMQ (reference sequence). Trimming at V came to 5 bases and at J to 2 bases, leaving 7 bases not matched to a gene.

The J gene is TRBJ2-5, the V gene TRBV11-2, with TRBD2 matching over 8 bases. The CDR3 covers 16 residues. The germline V gene has CDR1 SGHAT and CDR2 FQNNGV. After removal of 6 bases from V and 1 base from J, the junction contained 10 bases not matched to a gene. The CDR3 nucleotides read TGTGCCAGCAGTTACCGGGGGGGGCGCTTCCAAGAGACCCAGTACTTC. Translating gives CASSYRGGRFQETQYF.

The chain carries TRBV9 and TRBJ2-1; tentative D call: TRBD2 (6 bases). The germline V gene encodes CDR1 SGDLS and CDR2 YYNGEE. Trimming shortened V by 4 bases and J by 12 bases, and 17 bases separated the two germline ends. CDR3 length equals 13 residues. CDR3 residues: CASSPRPGLMQFF. For the CDR3, the DNA is TGTGCCAGCAGCCCGCGCCCGGGACTCATGCAGTTCTTC.

This chain joins TRBV9 and TRBJ2-2, with D possibly TRBD2 on 7 matching bases. Germline assignment: CDR1 SGDLS and CDR2 YYNGEE. CDR3 length: 17 residues. With 3 bases removed from V and 3 bases from J, the gap between germline ends came to 18 bases. The CDR3 is CASSAREGGRHTGELFF. Here the CDR3 DNA reads TGTGCCAGCAGCGCCCGTGAGGGGGGGCGGCACACCGGGGAGCTGTTTTTT.

The chain couples TRBV6-5 to TRBJ1-5; D may be TRBD1 (6 bases). Germline V gene sequence: CDR1 MNHEY, CDR2 SVGAGI. Trimming removed 7 bases from V and 9 bases from J, with 22 bases in between. This CDR3 is 15 amino acids long. The chain's CDR3 is CASTAGHRGFGPQHF. Written as DNA, the CDR3 is TGTGCCAGCACCGCGGGACACCGAGGTTTCGGGCCCCAGCATTTT.

This chain connects TRBV9 to TRBJ1-4, with D tentatively TRBD1 (6 bases). Germline V gene data show CDR1 as SGDLS and CDR2 as YYNGEE. The CDR3 runs to 16 residues. Trimming shortened V by 3 bases and J by 8 bases, and 20 bases separated the two germline ends. CDR3 in DNA: TGTGCCAGCAGCGCAACTACAGGGATGGGTGTGGAAAAACTGTTTTTT. It is translated as CASSATTGMGVEKLFF.

The V and J genes are TRBV6-6 and TRBJ1-2; a weak D match, TRBD1 (6 bases). Germline CDR1 MNHNY, CDR2 SVGAGI (reference sequence). The germline V and J ends were trimmed by 6 bases and 5 bases, with 16 bases remaining between them. There are 14 residues in the CDR3. The CDR3 reads CASRPSGGAYGYTF. As DNA, the CDR3 is TGTGCCAGCAGACCTTCGGGGGGCGCTTATGGCTACACCTTC.